This record looks at one T cell receptor beta chain sequence and its context. Its antigen is not identified. This sample stems from a study of cytomegalovirus exposure and HLA in healthy donors. Study observations and caveats: The tendency of first-cohort TCR clusters to co-occur in the 95 to 150 validation repertoires was the finding of a later analysis.

Clones were sequenced by immunoSEQ multiplex PCR, and TCRdb holds only the in-frame ones, with some missing. The table lists about 120,000 clones, approximately 90% of them singletons. The clonotype comes from a woman under 30 in good health and CMV-seropositive. What was sequenced was PBMCs.

This CDR3 reads CASRVRSGSVSEQYF. The CDR3 coding sequence is TGTGCCAGCAGGGTGAGAAGCGGGAGTGTTAGCGAGCAGTACTTC. This sequence joins TRBV2 and TRBJ2-7; 8 bases agree with TRBD2. The length of the CDR3 is 15 residues. J lost 6 bases, V lost 6 bases, and 13 bases had no gene match. Germline loops: CDR1 SNHLY, CDR2 FYNNEI.